This TCR beta chain was retrieved from a study of T cells after yellow fever vaccination. Study results and caveats: When the response was secondary, it was weaker but reached its peak faster, day 5 versus 15. Sorted repertoires could include abundant contaminating clonotypes from bulk cells. Post-booster repertoires again held most primary-vaccination clones (just under 97% CD4, 85% to 90% CD8).

This clonotype was observed a few times. Its cognate antigen is unknown. The CDR3 is 20 amino acids. Germline V CDR1 and CDR2: LGHNA, YNFKEQ. J lost 4 bases, V lost 1 base, and 12 bases had no gene match. TCRdb analysed the 5' RACE reads with MiXCR anew, one entry per CDR3 protein. Of some 350,000 distinct CDR3 sequences in the sample, around 10% are singletons; the top ten hold 18%. This TCR derives from a man in his late teens or twenties who received the YFV17D yellow fever vaccine. The starting material was PBMCs, obtained on the day of the first yellow fever vaccination. The chain is built from TRBV4-2 and TRBJ2-1; 14 nucleotides align to TRBD2. CDR3 coding DNA: TGTGCCAGCAGCCAAGGGACTAGCGGGGGGTCCCGAAGCTTATACAATGAGCAGTTCTTC. Translation: CASSQGTSGGSRSLYNEQFF.